Following are 20 T cell receptor beta chains from one sample sequenced in a study of T cells in Graves' hyperthyroidism and ophthalmopathy (dated by TCRdb to between 2018 and 2020). Library prep was done by multiplex PCR. The sequencing machine was an Illumina HiSeq 2000. The TCR beta CDR3 regions were amplified from RNA transcripts. The first round of RT-PCR for the TCR CDR3 was performed with the HTBI primer set and the Qiagen OneStep RT-PCR kit. TCRdb took the public reads, trimmed them with fastp at Q25, ran MiXCR for clone calling and kept in-frame beta chains. Rows are unified per CDR3 protein, each entry keeping the most common DNA and genes. Recorded for this sample are a few hundred thousand distinct CDR3 sequences; 46% of them occurred a single time. Around 8% of the sample is taken by the ten largest. Sequences were obtained from peripheral blood or thyroid tissue (not recorded which). Receptors originate from a woman younger than 30 with Graves' hyperthyroidism.

This clonotype has at least ten counts. With a much larger clone just one base away, this may be a read error. The V and J genes are TRBV6-6 and TRBJ1-3; no firm D call. There are 12 residues in the CDR3. Trimming shortened V by 6 bases and J by 4 bases, and 7 bases separated the two germline ends. Germline values: CDR1 MNHNY, CDR2 SVGAGI (reference sequence). CDR3 sequence (DNA): TGTGCCAGCAGATTGACAGGAAACACCATATATTTT. Its protein product is CASRLTGNTIYF.

This clonotype appeared many times. The chain is built from TRBV13 and TRBJ1-4, with D perhaps TRBD1 (5 bases). The CDR3 is made up of 15 amino acids. CDR1 PRHDT and CDR2 FYEKMQ come from the germline V gene (reference sequence). Trimming removed 3 bases from V and 7 bases from J, with 15 bases in between. The CDR3 bases are TGTGCCAGCAGCTTCGACGACAGAGGTGGTGAAAAACTGTTTTTT. It specifies CASSFDDRGGEKLFF.

This clonotype was seen only once. The chain combines TRBV7-2 with TRBJ2-6; 10 bases agree with TRBD1. The CDR3 runs to 14 residues. V was clipped by 6 bases and J by 11 bases; unmatched bases: 7. Germline V CDR1 and CDR2: SGHTA, FQGNSA. CDR3 sequence (DNA): TGTGCCAGCAGGCTACCGACAGGGGGCGACGTCCTGACTTTC. Its translation is CASRLPTGGDVLTF. Full variable domain (outside the CDR3, taken from reference TRBV7-2 and TRBJ2-6): GAGVSQSPSNKVTEKGKDVELRCDPISGHTALYWYRQSLGQGLEFLIYFQGNSAPDKSGLPSDRFSAERTGGSVSTLTIQRTQQEDSAVYLCASRLPTGGDVLTFGAGSRLTVL.

In this sample, this clonotype turned up many times. The J gene is TRBJ1-2, the V gene TRBV20-1; 8 bases align to TRBD1. CDR1 is DFQATT, CDR2 SNEGSKA, per germline (reference sequence). Trimming took 0 bases from V and 4 from J; bases not matched to a gene: 10. This CDR3 region has 16 residues. The DNA for the CDR3 is TGCAGTGCTAGAGATTCAAGAGGGGGGACAGGCTATGGCTACACCTTC. Its translation: CSARDSRGGTGYGYTF.

The chain carries TRBV29-1 and TRBJ1-5; no clear D gene. CDR1 SQVTM and CDR2 ANQGSEA come from the germline V gene. Trimming removed 6 bases from V and 7 bases from J, with 31 bases in between. The CDR3 consists of 18 residues. The CDR3 DNA reads as TGCAGCGTAACCCCATCGGGTCGGACGAACCGGGGTGAGCAGCCCCAGCATTTT. This encodes CSVTPSGRTNRGEQPQHF.

The chain recombines TRBV2 with TRBJ2-5, with 13 bases fitting TRBD2. With V trimmed by 4 bases and J by 5 bases, 13 bases remained unmatched. The CDR3 spans 18 residues. The germline gives CDR1 SNHLY, CDR2 FYNNEI. The chain's CDR3 is CASSAGTSGTGRPETQYF. The CDR3 DNA reads as TGTGCCAGCAGTGCCGGGACTAGCGGGACAGGTCGTCCCGAGACCCAGTACTTC.

This chain joins TRBV7-9 and TRBJ2-1; TRBD2 matches at 12 bases. The CDR3 is made up of 13 amino acids. Trimming removed 5 bases from V and 15 bases from J; junction bases left unmatched: 8. Germline CDR1 reads SEHNR; CDR2 reads FQNEAQ (reference sequence). The CDR3 sequence is CASSLRLAGAPFF. The CDR3 region has the DNA TGTGCCAGCAGCCTGAGACTAGCGGGAGCTCCGTTCTTC.

This clonotype has ten or more counts. V is TRBV5-6 and J is TRBJ1-2; no clear D. CDR3 size: 11 residues. Germline loops: CDR1 SGHDT, CDR2 YYEEEE. V was shortened by 3 bases and J by 7 bases, with 7 bases between the two germline ends. CDR3 protein: CASSSEGGYTF. The CDR3 nucleotides read TGTGCCAGCAGCTCCGAAGGTGGCTACACCTTC.

This clonotype was found many times. CDR3: CSATDPAVPGELFF. In DNA, the CDR3 is TGCAGCGCGACGGACCCTGCCGTTCCCGGGGAGCTGTTTTTT. The chain uses TRBV29-1 and TRBJ2-2; D is ambiguous. Trimming took 7 bases from V and 6 from J, leaving 18 bases between them. The CDR3 contains 14 residues. Germline CDR1 SQVTM, CDR2 ANQGSEA.

This clonotype was recorded once. J is TRBJ2-7 and V is TRBV9; D perhaps matches TRBD2 (6 bases). This CDR3 comprises 12 residues. V gave up 10 bases and J gave up 2 bases, with 13 bases separating them. The germline V gene encodes CDR1 SGDLS and CDR2 YYNGEE. The CDR3 loop reads CASEGQAYEQYF. CDR3 sequence (DNA): TGTGCCTCGGAGGGCCAGGCCTACGAGCAGTACTTC.

This clonotype occurred many times. The chain is built from TRBV20-1 and TRBJ1-1; possibly TRBD1 for D (6 bases). Germline lookup yields CDR1 DFQATT and CDR2 SNEGSKA (reference sequence). V was trimmed by 5 bases and J by 5 bases, leaving 18 bases between them. The CDR3 is 14 amino acids. CDR3 nucleotides: TGCAGTGCTGGTCCGGGACACAAAATAACTGAAGCTTTCTTT. Amino acid sequence: CSAGPGHKITEAFF.

V usage is TRBV7-9 and J usage is TRBJ1-2; D is uncertain. Trimming pared 3 bases from V and 4 bases from J, leaving 6 bases between. There are 12 residues in the CDR3. Looked up from germline, CDR1 is SEHNR and CDR2 is FQNEAQ (reference sequence). CDR3 region: CASSLAPYGYTF. In DNA form, the CDR3 reads TGTGCCAGCAGCTTGGCCCCCTATGGCTACACCTTC.

This clonotype has just one count. V usage is TRBV7-2 and J usage is TRBJ2-5; possible D gene TRBD2, 6 bases. The CDR3 covers 14 residues. The V gene lost 8 bases and the J gene lost 4 bases, with 17 bases spanning the gap. CDR1 is SGHTA, CDR2 FQGNSA, per germline. CDR3 region: CASLLPGEPETQYF. For the CDR3, the DNA is TGTGCCAGCCTCCTACCGGGAGAGCCAGAGACCCAGTACTTC.

Many counts were recorded for this clonotype. V gene TRBV19 combines with J gene TRBJ1-1; D might be TRBD1 (5 bases). The germline V gene has CDR1 LNHDA and CDR2 SQIVND (reference sequence). The CDR3 spans 15 residues. V shed 5 bases and J shed 4 bases, with 17 bases lying between them. CDR3: CASSPREGFVTEAFF. CDR3 nucleotide sequence: TGTGCCAGTAGTCCTCGCGAGGGGTTCGTCACTGAAGCTTTCTTT.

V usage is TRBV10-3 and J usage is TRBJ2-6; unclear D gene. Trimming took off 7 bases at V and 4 bases at J, with 5 bases between the two ends. The CDR3 has 12 residues. The germline V gene encodes CDR1 ENHRY and CDR2 SYGVKD. The CDR3, as DNA: TGTGCCATCAATCCGGGGGCCAACGTCCTGACTTTC. Encoded protein: CAINPGANVLTF.

The J gene is TRBJ1-3, the V gene TRBV29-1; possible D gene TRBD1, 5 bases. Germline V gene lookup returns CDR1 SQVTM and CDR2 ANQGSEA. The CDR3 sequence is 11 residues long. V lost 6 bases and J lost 6, with 9 bases in between. The CDR3 DNA reads as TGCAGCGTAGAACAGGAAAACACCATATATTTT. Its protein product is CSVEQENTIYF.

This clonotype was observed once. V is TRBV2 and J is TRBJ2-3, with 9 bases that match TRBD2. The CDR3 is 15 residues long. V gave up 3 bases and J gave up 2 bases; unmatched junction bases: 3. The germline CDR1 and CDR2 sequences are SNHLY and FYNNEI. The CDR3 DNA reads TGTGCCAGCAGTGAGAAGCGGGGGGACACAGATACGCAGTATTTT. Its translation: CASSEKRGDTDTQYF.

As for this clonotype: A much larger clone lies a single base off, so this may be a read error. This chain links TRBV7-9 with TRBJ2-2; D gene ambiguous. CDR3 length: 14 amino acids. Germline loops: CDR1 SEHNR, CDR2 FQNEAQ (reference sequence). The V end was cut by 3 bases, the J end by 2 bases, with 7 bases between. CDR3 sequence (DNA): TGTGCCAGCAGCTTCCCACCAAACACCGGGGAGCTGTTTTTT. Protein: CASSFPPNTGELFF.

The chain joins TRBV24-1 to TRBJ2-3; D may be TRBD2 (5 bases). The germline V and J ends were trimmed by 1 base and 0 bases, with 10 bases remaining between them. This CDR3 is built from 16 residues. CDR1 is KGHDR, CDR2 SFDVKD, per germline. The CDR3 nucleotides are TGTGCCACCAGTGATTTAGCGGATACTAGCACAGATACGCAGTATTTT. Protein product: CATSDLADTSTDTQYF.

Only a few counts were recorded for this clonotype. DNA of the CDR3: TGTGCCAGCAGTTACTCACAGGCGGCCGGGGAGCTGTTTTTT. This gives the protein CASSYSQAAGELFF. This rearrangement joins TRBV6-5 to TRBJ2-2, with D maybe TRBD1 (5 bases). Trimming pared 0 bases from V and 6 bases from J, leaving 8 bases between. CDR1 and CDR2 from the germline V gene are MNHEY and SVGAGI. This CDR3 comprises 14 residues.